This passage covers 27 T cell receptor beta chains from one sample sequenced in a study of blood T cell repertoires in COVID-19. Sequencing was performed with immunoSEQ multiplex PCR; in TCRdb, only in-frame clones are kept and a portion is missing. The data show about 37,000 clones, approximately 91% seen once. Input material: peripheral blood. All receptors derive from a human donor in a cohort sampled during active COVID-19.

The genes are TRBV18 and TRBJ2-5; TRBD2 matches 8 bases. Trimming at V came to 6 bases and at J to 5 bases, leaving 5 bases not matched to a gene. CDR1 is KGHSH and CDR2 is LQKENI in the germline V gene. CDR3 length: 13 amino acids. The CDR3 loop reads CASSATGGETQYF. The CDR3 region has the DNA TGTGCCAGCTCGGCAACGGGAGGGGAGACCCAGTACTTC.

This chain uses TRBV18 with TRBJ2-1, with 7 bases matching TRBD1. CDR1 is KGHSH, CDR2 LQKENI, per germline. The CDR3 is 17 residues long. Trimming took 2 bases from V and 3 from J; bases not matched to a gene: 10. CDR3 in amino acids: CASSPRDSSPGYNEQFF. The CDR3 DNA reads as TGTGCCAGCTCACCAAGGGACAGCTCTCCGGGCTACAATGAGCAGTTCTTC.

V usage is TRBV7-9 and J usage is TRBJ2-1, with 8 bases fitting TRBD1. Germline V gene data show CDR1 as SEHNR and CDR2 as FQNEAQ (reference sequence). The trim removed 6 bases at V and 8 bases at J, leaving 3 bases unmatched. This CDR3 region has 12 residues. CDR3 protein: CASRLTGDEQFF. CDR3 in DNA: TGTGCCAGCAGGCTGACAGGGGATGAGCAGTTCTTC.

Notes on this clone: At one boundary the junction diverges from the germline segment, which might be a read error. The CDR3, as DNA: TGTGCCAGTAGTATTAGAGTGCGTTCCTCCGAGCAGTACTTC. Its protein product is CASSIRVRSSEQYF. This sequence joins TRBV19 and TRBJ2-7; D is undetermined. Germline loops: CDR1 LNHDA, CDR2 SQIVND (reference sequence). CDR3 length: 14 amino acids.

The V gene is TRBV30, the J gene TRBJ1-3; 7 bases map to TRBD1. V lost 1 base and J lost 5; bases outside the gene matches: 8. Germline lookup yields CDR1 GTSNPN and CDR2 SVGIG (reference sequence). The CDR3 loop spans 15 amino acids. The CDR3 DNA reads as TGTGCCTGGAGTGCACCGGGGACAGTGAGAAACACCATATATTTT. It codes for CAWSAPGTVRNTIYF. The complete variable domain, with remaining parts taken from reference TRBV30 and TRBJ1-3, reads SQTIHQWPATLVQPVGSPLSLECTVEGTSNPNLYWYRQAAGRGLQLLFYSVGIGQISSEVPQNLSASRPQDRQFILSSKKLLLSDSGFYLCAWSAPGTVRNTIYFGEGSWLTVV.

The V and J genes are TRBV6-5 and TRBJ1-5; perhaps TRBD1 as D (5 bases). The CDR3 runs 13 residues. The germline CDR1 and CDR2 sequences are MNHEY and SVGAGI. V gave up 6 bases and J gave up 6 bases, with 12 bases separating them. This CDR3 is CASSRDSSQPQHF. The CDR3 bases are TGTGCCAGCAGCAGGGACTCTAGTCAGCCCCAGCATTTT.

CDR3 loop: CATSRDVGTGAYEQYF. The CDR3 DNA reads TGTGCCACCAGCAGAGATGTGGGGACAGGGGCCTACGAGCAGTACTTC. The genes are TRBV15 and TRBJ2-7, with 10 bases aligning to TRBD1. Germline lookup yields CDR1 LNHNV and CDR2 YYDKDF (reference sequence). The V gene end was trimmed by 0 bases and the J gene end by 2 bases; junction bases not matched to a gene: 4. The CDR3 runs to 16 residues.

V gene TRBV18 combines with J gene TRBJ1-2; 9 nucleotides match TRBD1. The CDR3 is made up of 15 amino acids. CDR1 is KGHSH, CDR2 LQKENI, per germline. J lost 7 bases, V lost 3 bases, and 9 bases had no gene match. CDR3 region: CASSPPDRGPGGYTF. In DNA form, the CDR3 reads TGTGCCAGCTCACCCCCGGACAGGGGTCCAGGTGGCTACACCTTC.

The gene calls are TRBV11-2 and TRBJ1-1; no clear D. The CDR3 consists of 15 residues. Trimming removed 3 bases from V and 1 base from J, with 12 bases in between. Germline V gives CDR1 SGHAT, CDR2 FQNNGV. CDR3 nucleotides: TGTGCCAGCAGCTTGAGGGAAGGAGGGAACACTGAAGCTTTCTTT. Its protein product is CASSLREGGNTEAFF.

This clone was counted only a few times. This rearrangement joins TRBV9 to TRBJ2-6, with D unresolved. The V end was cut by 3 bases, the J end by 0 bases, with 4 bases between. Germline-derived CDR1 and CDR2 are SGDLS and YYNGEE. The CDR3 is 14 residues long. In nucleotides, the CDR3 is TGTGCCAGCAGCGCGTACTCTGGGGCCAACGTCCTGACTTTC. The encoded protein is CASSAYSGANVLTF.

This chain connects TRBV5-1 to TRBJ1-1; D call uncertain. Germline V gene sequence: CDR1 SGHRS, CDR2 YFSETQ. Trimming shortened V by 0 bases and J by 4 bases, and 10 bases separated the two germline ends. This CDR3 has 14 residues. The CDR3 DNA follows: TGCGCCAGCAGCTTGGGGGTTCCGGGCACTGAAGCTTTCTTT. Its protein is CASSLGVPGTEAFF. The full variable domain, in which reference TRBV5-1 and TRBJ1-1 provide the parts outside the CDR3, is KAGVTQTPRYLIKTRGQQVTLSCSPISGHRSVSWYQQTPGQGLQFLFEYFSETQRNKGNFPGRFSGRQFSNSRSEMNVSTLELGDSALYLCASSLGVPGTEAFFGQGTRLTVV.

This clone appeared a single time. V and J are TRBV7-2 and TRBJ1-6; D ambiguous. Per germline, CDR1 SGHTA and CDR2 FQGNSA. There are 13 residues in the CDR3. V was clipped by 2 bases and J by 10 bases, with 9 bases between them. The CDR3 region has the DNA TGTGCCAGCAGCTTAATAGTGTCCTCACCCCTCCACTTT. Its translation is CASSLIVSSPLHF.

This chain connects TRBV19 to TRBJ1-4; no reliable D call. CDR3 length equals 15 residues. The germline V and J ends were trimmed by 6 bases and 8 bases, with 19 bases remaining between them. The germline V gene encodes CDR1 LNHDA and CDR2 SQIVND (reference sequence). CDR3: CASRQKDARGEKLFF. The DNA for the CDR3 is TGTGCCAGTAGACAGAAGGACGCCCGAGGGGAAAAACTGTTTTTT. The whole variable domain, filled in from reference TRBV19 and TRBJ1-4, reads DGGITQSPKYLFRKEGQNVTLSCEQNLNHDAMYWYRQDPGQGLRLIYYSQIVNDFQKGDIAEGYSVSREKKESFPLTVTSAQKNPTAFYLCASRQKDARGEKLFFGSGTQLSVL.

This chain connects TRBV6-4 to TRBJ2-3; D may be TRBD2 (6 bases). The CDR3 covers 17 residues. From germline, CDR1 is MRHNA and CDR2 SNTAGT. The ends were cut back, 4 bases at V and 0 bases at J, with 17 bases in the middle. CDR3 nucleotides: TGTGCCAGCAGTGCCAGTGGCGGGGTTACTAGCACAGATACGCAGTATTTT. Translated, it gives CASSASGGVTSTDTQYF.

The V and J genes are TRBV19 and TRBJ1-5; tentative D call: TRBD1 (6 bases). The CDR3 runs to 14 residues. The ends were cut back, 5 bases at V and 1 base at J, with 9 bases in the middle. In germline, CDR1 is LNHDA, CDR2 SQIVND (reference sequence). The CDR3 here is CASSVTGSNQPQHF. In DNA, the CDR3 is TGTGCCAGTAGTGTGACAGGAAGCAATCAGCCCCAGCATTTT.

This chain uses TRBV6-6 with TRBJ1-2; 9 bases agree with TRBD1. CDR3 size: 13 residues. Germline assignment: CDR1 MNHNY and CDR2 SVGAGI (reference sequence). J lost 5 bases, V lost 5 bases, and 3 bases had no gene match. Written as DNA, the CDR3 is TGTGCCAGCAGTGTGGGGACAGGGTATGGCTACACCTTC. This codes for CASSVGTGYGYTF.

This clone was counted a single time. The chain uses TRBV2 and TRBJ2-5, with a tentative D call TRBD2 (5 bases). Germline assignment: CDR1 SNHLY and CDR2 FYNNEI. This CDR3 comprises 14 residues. Trimming took 8 bases from V and 1 from J, leaving 14 bases between them. CDR3 sequence (DNA): TGTGCCAGCCGTAACTTGGACTTCCAAGAGACCCAGTACTTC. It specifies CASRNLDFQETQYF.

The gene calls are TRBV28 and TRBJ1-2; 7 bases are shared with TRBD1. The CDR3 sequence is 14 residues long. Germline V lookup: CDR1 MDHEN, CDR2 SYDVKM. V shed 6 bases and J 4 bases; nucleotides not matched to a gene: 8. CDR3: CASRPGQNLYGYTF. In DNA, the CDR3 is TGTGCCAGCAGACCGGGACAGAACCTCTATGGCTACACCTTC.

The V and J genes are TRBV18 and TRBJ2-7, with 7 nucleotides matching TRBD1. The ends lost 5 bases at V and 3 bases at J; junction bases unmatched: 4. Germline assignment: CDR1 KGHSH and CDR2 LQKENI. The CDR3 spans 13 residues. In DNA form, the CDR3 reads TGTGCCAGCTCAGATGGGACAGTCTACGAGCAGTACTTC. This encodes CASSDGTVYEQYF.

The chain has TRBV11-2 and TRBJ1-3; unclear D gene. V lost 1 base and J lost 2, with 15 bases in between. Germline values: CDR1 SGHAT, CDR2 FQNNGV. The length of the CDR3 is 17 residues. The CDR3 is CASSLAREQRAGNTIYF. The CDR3 DNA reads TGTGCCAGCAGCTTAGCGAGGGAGCAACGCGCTGGAAACACCATATATTTT.

V usage is TRBV7-9 and J usage is TRBJ2-7; D gene ambiguous. With 5 bases removed from V and 4 bases from J, the gap between germline ends came to 15 bases. Germline V gene data show CDR1 as SEHNR and CDR2 as FQNEAQ (reference sequence). CDR3 length equals 14 residues. The CDR3: CASSPRYTEYEQYF. In DNA form, the CDR3 reads TGTGCCAGCAGCCCCCGATATACTGAGTACGAGCAGTACTTC.

V usage is TRBV6-1 and J usage is TRBJ1-3; unclear D gene. Looked up from germline, CDR1 is MNHNS and CDR2 is SASEGT. Trimming shortened V by 3 bases and J by 0 bases, and 6 bases separated the two germline ends. There are 14 residues in the CDR3. CDR3 region: CASSDPSSGNTIYF. CDR3 DNA: TGTGCCAGCAGTGACCCCAGCTCTGGAAACACCATATATTTT.

This chain links TRBV24-1 with TRBJ1-1; 8 bases agree with TRBD1. Per the germline V gene, CDR1 is KGHDR and CDR2 is SFDVKD. The V gene end was trimmed by 4 bases and the J gene end by 5 bases; junction bases not matched to a gene: 8. The CDR3 covers 15 residues. The CDR3 nucleotides read TGTGCCACCAGTGACCCCGGACAGGGAAGTACTGAAGCTTTCTTT. As protein: CATSDPGQGSTEAFF.

The gene calls are TRBV6-6 and TRBJ1-5, with 9 nucleotides matching TRBD1. Losses at the gene ends were 5 bases for V and 6 bases for J; bases not matched to a gene: 5. From germline, CDR1 is MNHNY and CDR2 SVGAGI (reference sequence). The CDR3 loop spans 14 amino acids. The CDR3 DNA reads as TGTGCCAGCAGTCCCACAGGGGGCGGTCAGCCCCAGCATTTT. It is translated as CASSPTGGGQPQHF.

This clone appeared once. The chain has TRBV5-1 and TRBJ2-1, with D possibly being TRBD2 (6 bases). Trimming cost V 9 bases and J 9 bases, with 25 bases left between them. The CDR3 covers 15 residues. CDR1 SGHRS and CDR2 YFSETQ come from the germline V gene. CDR3 amino acids: CATKERASRDGEQFF. CDR3 DNA sequence: TGCGCCACCAAGGAGCGGGCCTCCCGAGACGGTGAGCAGTTCTTC. Full variable domain (rest looked up from reference TRBV5-1 and TRBJ2-1): KAGVTQTPRYLIKTRGQQVTLSCSPISGHRSVSWYQQTPGQGLQFLFEYFSETQRNKGNFPGRFSGRQFSNSRSEMNVSTLELGDSALYLCATKERASRDGEQFFGPGTRLTVL.

This clone was detected only a few times. The CDR3 DNA reads TGTGCCAGCAGCCGGGCTGAGGGCCGTCCCTACGAGCAGTACTTC. This translates into CASSRAEGRPYEQYF. The rearrangement links TRBV7-9 to TRBJ2-7; tentatively, D is TRBD2 (5 bases). Trimming took 5 bases from V and 2 from J, leaving 16 bases between them. The CDR3 has 15 amino acids. Per the germline V gene, CDR1 is SEHNR and CDR2 is FQNEAQ (reference sequence). The variable domain in full, with the rest retrieved from reference TRBV7-9 and TRBJ2-7, is DTGVSQNPRHKITKRGQNVTFRCDPISEHNRLYWYRQTLGQGPEFLTYFQNEAQLEKSRLLSDRFSAERPKGSFSTLEIQRTEQGDSAMYLCASSRAEGRPYEQYFGPGTRLTVT.

The CDR3 is CASSPGGTYGYTF. DNA for the CDR3: TGTGCCAGCAGCCCAGGGGGCACATATGGCTACACCTTC. The chain employs TRBV6-5 and TRBJ1-2; 8 nucleotides match TRBD1. This CDR3 spans 13 amino acids. V shed 6 bases, J shed 5 bases, and the junction held 5 bases outside the gene matches. Germline CDR1 is MNHEY and CDR2 is SVGAGI.